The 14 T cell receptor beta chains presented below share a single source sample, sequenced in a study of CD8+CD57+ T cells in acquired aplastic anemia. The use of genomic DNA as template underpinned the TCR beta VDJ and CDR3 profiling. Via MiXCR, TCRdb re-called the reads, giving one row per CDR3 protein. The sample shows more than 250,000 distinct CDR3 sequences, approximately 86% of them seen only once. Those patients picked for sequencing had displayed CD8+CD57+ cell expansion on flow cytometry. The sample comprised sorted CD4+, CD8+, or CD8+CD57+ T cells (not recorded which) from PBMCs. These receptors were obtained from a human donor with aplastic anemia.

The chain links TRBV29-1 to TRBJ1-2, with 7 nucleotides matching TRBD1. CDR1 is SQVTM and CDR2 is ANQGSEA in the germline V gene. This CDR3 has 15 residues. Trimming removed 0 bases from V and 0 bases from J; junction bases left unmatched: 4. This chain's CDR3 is CSVEEQGIANYGYTF. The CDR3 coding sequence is TGCAGCGTTGAAGAACAGGGGATTGCTAACTATGGCTACACCTTC.

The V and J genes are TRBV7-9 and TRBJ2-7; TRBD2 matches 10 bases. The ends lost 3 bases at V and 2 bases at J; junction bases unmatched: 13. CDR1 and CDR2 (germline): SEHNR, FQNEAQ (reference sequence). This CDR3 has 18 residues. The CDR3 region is CASSFHPSGGAHAYEQYV. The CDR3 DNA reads TGTGCCAGCAGCTTTCATCCAAGCGGGGGGGCCCATGCCTACGAGCAGTACGTC.

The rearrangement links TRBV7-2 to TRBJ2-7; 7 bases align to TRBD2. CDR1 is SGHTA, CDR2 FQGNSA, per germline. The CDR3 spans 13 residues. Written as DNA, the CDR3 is TGTGCCAGCAGCTTAGCGGGAGGGGCCGATACGCAGGTC. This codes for CASSLAGGADTQV.

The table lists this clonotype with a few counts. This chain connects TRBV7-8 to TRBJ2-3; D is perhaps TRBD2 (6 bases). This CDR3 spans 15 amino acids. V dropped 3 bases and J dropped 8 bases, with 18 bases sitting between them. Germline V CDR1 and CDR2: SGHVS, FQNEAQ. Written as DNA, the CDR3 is TGTGCCAGCAGCTTGACTGGAGGGAGCGGAGCTACGCAGTATTTT. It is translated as CASSLTGGSGATQYF.

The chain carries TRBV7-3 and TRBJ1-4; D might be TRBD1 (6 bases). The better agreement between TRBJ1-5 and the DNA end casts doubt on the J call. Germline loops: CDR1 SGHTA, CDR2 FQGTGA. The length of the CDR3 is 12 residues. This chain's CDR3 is CASSSTEGQQHF. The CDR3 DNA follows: TGTGCCAGCAGCTCGACTGAAGGACAGCAGCATTTT.

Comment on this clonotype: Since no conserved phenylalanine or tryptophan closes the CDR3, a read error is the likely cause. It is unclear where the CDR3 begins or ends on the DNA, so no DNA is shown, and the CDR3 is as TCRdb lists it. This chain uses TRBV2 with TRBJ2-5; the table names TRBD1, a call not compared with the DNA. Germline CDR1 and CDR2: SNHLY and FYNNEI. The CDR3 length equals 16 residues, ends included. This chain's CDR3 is CASSGGGVHVQLFGPG.

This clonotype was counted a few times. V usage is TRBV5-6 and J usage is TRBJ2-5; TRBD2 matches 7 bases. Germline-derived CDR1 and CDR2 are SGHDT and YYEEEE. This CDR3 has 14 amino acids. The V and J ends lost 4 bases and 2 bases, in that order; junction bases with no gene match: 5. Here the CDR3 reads CASSMGREQETQYF. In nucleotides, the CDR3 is TGTGCCAGCAGCATGGGGAGGGAGCAAGAGACCCAGTACTTC. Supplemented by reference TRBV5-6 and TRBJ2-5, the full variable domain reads DAGVTQSPTHLIKTRGQQVTLRCSPKSGHDTVSWYQQALGQGPQFIFQYYEEEERQRGNFPDRFSGHQFPNYSSELNVNALLLGDSALYLCASSMGREQETQYFGPGTRLLVL.

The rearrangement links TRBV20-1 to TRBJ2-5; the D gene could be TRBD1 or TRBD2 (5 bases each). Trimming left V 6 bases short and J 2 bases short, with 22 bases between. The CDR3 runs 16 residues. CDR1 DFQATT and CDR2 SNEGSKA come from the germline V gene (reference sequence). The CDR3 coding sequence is TGCAGTGCACAAAAACCGGGACCAGCGCATCAAGAGACCCAGTACTTC. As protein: CSAQKPGPAHQETQYF.

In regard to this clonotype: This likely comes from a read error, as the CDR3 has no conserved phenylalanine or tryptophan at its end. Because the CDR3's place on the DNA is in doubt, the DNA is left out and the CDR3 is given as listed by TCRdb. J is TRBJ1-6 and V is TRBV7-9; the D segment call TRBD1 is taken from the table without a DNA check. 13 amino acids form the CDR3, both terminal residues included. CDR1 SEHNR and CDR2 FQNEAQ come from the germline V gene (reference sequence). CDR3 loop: CASSAARTEFGHT.

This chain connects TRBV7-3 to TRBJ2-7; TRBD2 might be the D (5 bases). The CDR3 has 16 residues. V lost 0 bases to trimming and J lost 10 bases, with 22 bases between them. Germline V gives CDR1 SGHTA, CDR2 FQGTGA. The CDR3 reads CASSLTGEGTEAFQYV. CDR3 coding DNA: TGTGCCAGCAGCTTAACGGGAGAGGGCACTGAAGCTTTCCAGTACGTC.

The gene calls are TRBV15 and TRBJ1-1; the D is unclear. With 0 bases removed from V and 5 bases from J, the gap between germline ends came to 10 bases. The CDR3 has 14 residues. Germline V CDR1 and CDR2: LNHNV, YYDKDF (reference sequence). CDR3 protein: CATSRDGSTTEAFF. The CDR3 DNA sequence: TGTGCCACCAGCAGAGATGGGTCAACGACTGAAGCTTTCTTT.

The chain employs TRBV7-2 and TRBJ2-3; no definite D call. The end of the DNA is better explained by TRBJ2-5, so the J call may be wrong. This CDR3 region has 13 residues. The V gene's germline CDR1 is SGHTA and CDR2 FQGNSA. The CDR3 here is CASSSGLEETQYF. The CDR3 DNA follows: TGTGCCAGCAGTTCGGGCTTGGAAGAGACCCAGTACTTC.

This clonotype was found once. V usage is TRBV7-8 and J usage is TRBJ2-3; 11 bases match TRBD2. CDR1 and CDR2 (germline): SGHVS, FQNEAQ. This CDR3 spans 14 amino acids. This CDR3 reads CGCGLAGGPDTQYF. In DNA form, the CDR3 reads TGTGGCTGCGGCCTAGCGGGGGGTCCCGATACGCAGTATTTT. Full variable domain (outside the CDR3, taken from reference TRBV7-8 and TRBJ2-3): GAGVSQSPRYKVAKRGQDVALRCDPISGHVSLFWYQQALGQGPEFLTYFQNEAQLDKSGLPSDRFFAERPEGSVSTLKIQRTQQEDSAVYLCGCGLAGGPDTQYFGPGTRLTVL.

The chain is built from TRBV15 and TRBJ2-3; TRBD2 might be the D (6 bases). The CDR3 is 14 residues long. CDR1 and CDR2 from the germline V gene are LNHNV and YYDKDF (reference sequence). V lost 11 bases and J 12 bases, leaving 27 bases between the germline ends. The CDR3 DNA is TGTGCCTACGGGGGACCGGGCCACCAAGAGACCCAGTATTTT. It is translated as CAYGGPGHQETQYF. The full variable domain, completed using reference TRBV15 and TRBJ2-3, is DAMVIQNPRYQVTQFGKPVTLSCSQTLNHNVMYWYQQKSSQAPKLLFHYYDKDFNNEADTPDNFQSRRPNTSFCFLDIRSPGLGDTAMYLCAYGGPGHQETQYFGPGTRLTVL.